The TCR beta chain under discussion was sequenced for a study of CD8+ T cells in alopecia areata. As the sequencing template, cDNA was produced by extracting RNA and reverse transcribing it. This table comes from immunoSEQ multiplex PCR, and its TCRdb copy is limited to in-frame clones, with some not included. The sample holds under 250,000 clones; around 62% are singletons and the top ten take 0.45%. The receptor's source is a human donor with alopecia areata. The sequences come from CD4+ T cells sorted from blood, collected at week 0.

This CDR3 is CAWSVTGGGYTF. CDR3 bases: TGTGCCTGGAGTGTAACAGGGGGTGGCTACACCTTC. The J gene is TRBJ1-2, the V gene TRBV30; 8 nucleotides agree with TRBD1. J was trimmed by 7 bases and V by 0 bases; bases with no gene match: 1. The CDR3 consists of 12 residues. Germline values: CDR1 GTSNPN, CDR2 SVGIG (reference sequence).